These T cell receptor beta chains were read from a single sample in a study of shared clonotypes between healthy human individuals. Assay: immunoSEQ multiplex PCR; the TCRdb copy retains only in-frame clones and omits some. The sample carries millions of clones, about 95% recorded once. Sequencing was done on a sample of naive CD8+ T cells sorted from blood. The source of these receptors is a young man in good health. Each CDR3 is given with its conserved first and last residue. D genes are given only for firm matches. Rows may omit the clone size; those that give it use once, few, many or a size class.

CDR3 protein: CASIDTGEQFF
CDR3 DNA: TGTGCCAGCATCGATACGGGTGAGCAGTTCTTC
clone size: NA
J gene: TRBJ2-1
D gene: NA
V gene: TRBV7-6
CDR3 length: 11

CDR3 protein: CASSQDYTNYGYTF
CDR3 DNA: TGCGCCAGCAGCCAAGATTACACCAACTATGGCTACACCTTC
clone size: NA
J gene: TRBJ1-2
D gene: NA
V gene: TRBV4-3
CDR3 length: 14

CDR3 protein: CASSSHDRGAAYEQYF
CDR3 DNA: TGTGCCAGCAGTTCCCACGACAGGGGGGCTGCCTACGAGCAGTACTTC
clone size: NA
J gene: TRBJ2-7
D gene: TRBD1
V gene: TRBV28
CDR3 length: 16

CDR3 protein: CASSQLAGGNNEQFF
CDR3 DNA: TGCGCCAGCAGCCAACTAGCGGGAGGGAACAATGAGCAGTTCTTC
clone size: NA
J gene: TRBJ2-1
D gene: TRBD2
V gene: TRBV4-3
CDR3 length: 15

CDR3 protein: CASSEARTSFNQPQHF
CDR3 DNA: TGTGCCAGCAGTGAAGCCAGGACGTCATTCAATCAGCCCCAGCATTTT
clone size: NA
J gene: TRBJ1-5
D gene: NA
V gene: TRBV2
CDR3 length: 16

CDR3 protein: CASSLALAGVDEQFF
CDR3 DNA: TGTGCCAGCAGCTTAGCTCTAGCGGGAGTCGATGAGCAGTTCTTC
clone size: NA
J gene: TRBJ2-1
D gene: TRBD2
V gene: TRBV7-9
CDR3 length: 15

CDR3 protein: CASSGTGTSPDTQYF
CDR3 DNA: TGTGCCAGCAGCGGCACCGGGACTAGTCCAGATACGCAGTATTTT
clone size: NA
J gene: TRBJ2-3
D gene: TRBD2
V gene: TRBV6-5
CDR3 length: 15

CDR3 protein: CASLDQRWSPLHF
CDR3 DNA: TGTGCCAGCCTCGACCAGAGGTGGTCACCCCTCCACTTT
clone size: once
J gene: TRBJ1-6
D gene: NA
V gene: TRBV28
CDR3 length: 13

CDR3 protein: CASSENSYEQYF
CDR3 DNA: TGCGCCAGCAGCGAGAACTCCTACGAGCAGTACTTC
clone size: NA
J gene: TRBJ2-7
D gene: NA
V gene: TRBV5-1
CDR3 length: 12

CDR3 protein: CASSLDRATEAFF
CDR3 DNA: TGCGCCAGCAGCTTGGACAGGGCCACTGAAGCTTTCTTT
clone size: few
J gene: TRBJ1-1
D gene: NA
V gene: TRBV5-1
CDR3 length: 13

CDR3 protein: CAISDAGLNTEAFF
CDR3 DNA: TGTGCCATCAGTGACGCGGGGCTGAACACTGAAGCTTTCTTT
clone size: NA
J gene: TRBJ1-1
D gene: NA
V gene: TRBV10-3
CDR3 length: 14

CDR3 protein: CASSLLGAGANVLTF
CDR3 DNA: TGTGCCAGCAGCTTATTAGGGGCCGGGGCCAACGTCCTGACTTTC
clone size: once
J gene: TRBJ2-6
D gene: NA
V gene: TRBV13
CDR3 length: 15

CDR3 protein: CASSRLSPINQPQHF
CDR3 DNA: TGTGCCAGCAGTCGACTGTCCCCGATCAATCAGCCCCAGCATTTT
clone size: NA
J gene: TRBJ1-5
D gene: NA
V gene: TRBV6-4
CDR3 length: 15

CDR3 protein: CASSQVQSSPLSYEQYF
CDR3 DNA: TGCGCCAGCAGCCAAGTACAGTCATCCCCCCTCTCCTACGAGCAGTACTTC
clone size: NA
J gene: TRBJ2-7
D gene: NA
V gene: TRBV4-1
CDR3 length: 17

CDR3 protein: CASSLGGDLNYGYTF
CDR3 DNA: TGTGCCAGCAGTTTGGGGGGGGACCTTAACTATGGCTACACCTTC
clone size: NA
J gene: TRBJ1-2
D gene: NA
V gene: TRBV27
CDR3 length: 15

CDR3 protein: CASSPAGYGNEQFF
CDR3 DNA: TGTGCCAGCAGTCCTGCGGGCTACGGCAATGAGCAGTTCTTC
clone size: NA
J gene: TRBJ2-1
D gene: NA
V gene: TRBV13
CDR3 length: 14

CDR3 protein: CAWSDRGAEAFF
CDR3 DNA: TGTGCCTGGAGCGACAGGGGGGCTGAAGCTTTCTTT
clone size: once
J gene: TRBJ1-1
D gene: TRBD1
V gene: TRBV30
CDR3 length: 12

CDR3 protein: CASSPEGNYGYTF
CDR3 DNA: TGTGCCAGTAGCCCGGAGGGCAACTATGGCTACACCTTC
clone size: once
J gene: TRBJ1-2
D gene: NA
V gene: TRBV19
CDR3 length: 13

CDR3 protein: CASSLPRDRVATNEKLFF
CDR3 DNA: TGTGCCAGCAGCTTACCCCGGGACAGAGTGGCAACTAATGAAAAACTGTTTTTT
clone size: NA
J gene: TRBJ1-4
D gene: TRBD1
V gene: TRBV7-9
CDR3 length: 18

CDR3 protein: CASSVGGDGYTF
CDR3 DNA: TGTGCCAGCAGCGTAGGAGGGGATGGCTACACCTTC
clone size: NA
J gene: TRBJ1-2
D gene: NA
V gene: TRBV9
CDR3 length: 12

CDR3 protein: CASSEGGTEAFF
CDR3 DNA: TGTGCCAGCAGTGAAGGGGGGACTGAAGCTTTCTTT
clone size: few
J gene: TRBJ1-1
D gene: NA
V gene: TRBV6-1
CDR3 length: 12

CDR3 protein: CASRSTDVQEKLFF
CDR3 DNA: TGTGCCAGCAGATCGACAGATGTTCAGGAAAAACTGTTTTTT
clone size: NA
J gene: TRBJ1-4
D gene: NA
V gene: TRBV5-6
CDR3 length: 14

CDR3 protein: CASSQVGGTGNQPQHF
CDR3 DNA: TGCGCCAGCAGCCAAGTTGGGGGAACAGGCAATCAGCCCCAGCATTTT
clone size: NA
J gene: TRBJ1-5
D gene: NA
V gene: TRBV4-1
CDR3 length: 16

CDR3 protein: CTSSQPLTGANEQFF
CDR3 DNA: TGCACCAGCAGCCAACCTCTGACTGGGGCTAATGAGCAGTTCTTC
clone size: NA
J gene: TRBJ2-1
D gene: NA
V gene: TRBV1
CDR3 length: 15

CDR3 protein: CAWSALAGGSTDTQYF
CDR3 DNA: TGTGCCTGGAGTGCTCTAGCGGGGGGAAGCACAGATACGCAGTATTTT
clone size: NA
J gene: TRBJ2-3
D gene: TRBD2
V gene: TRBV30
CDR3 length: 16

CDR3 protein: CASSFGTSGGYEQYF
CDR3 DNA: TGTGCCAGCAGCTTCGGGACTAGCGGGGGCTACGAGCAGTACTTC
clone size: NA
J gene: TRBJ2-7
D gene: TRBD2
V gene: TRBV9
CDR3 length: 15